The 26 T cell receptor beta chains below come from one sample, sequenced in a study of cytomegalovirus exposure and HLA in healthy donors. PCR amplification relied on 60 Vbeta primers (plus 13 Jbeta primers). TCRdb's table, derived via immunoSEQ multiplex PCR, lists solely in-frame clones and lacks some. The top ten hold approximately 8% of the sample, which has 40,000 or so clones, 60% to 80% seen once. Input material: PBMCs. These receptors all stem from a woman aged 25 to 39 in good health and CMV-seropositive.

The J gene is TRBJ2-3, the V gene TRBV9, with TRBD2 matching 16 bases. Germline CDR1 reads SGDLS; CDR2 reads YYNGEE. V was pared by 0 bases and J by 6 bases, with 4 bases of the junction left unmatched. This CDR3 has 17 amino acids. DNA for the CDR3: TGTGCCAGCAGCGTAGGGGGACTAGCGGGAGGGTCGGATACGCAGTATTTT. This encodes CASSVGGLAGGSDTQYF.

CDR3 nucleotides: TGTGCCAGCAGCCCCCCCGGCAGGACAGCGAACACCGGGGAGCTGTTTTTT. It translates to CASSPPGRTANTGELFF. The J gene is TRBJ2-2, the V gene TRBV7-9, with a possible D match to TRBD1 (6 bases). Germline CDR1 and CDR2: SEHNR and FQNEAQ (reference sequence). Trimming shortened V by 5 bases and J by 0 bases, and 16 bases separated the two germline ends. This CDR3 is 17 amino acids long. The full variable domain, its missing parts supplied by reference TRBV7-9 and TRBJ2-2, is DTGVSQNPRHKITKRGQNVTFRCDPISEHNRLYWYRQTLGQGPEFLTYFQNEAQLEKSRLLSDRFSAERPKGSFSTLEIQRTEQGDSAMYLCASSPPGRTANTGELFFGEGSRLTVL.

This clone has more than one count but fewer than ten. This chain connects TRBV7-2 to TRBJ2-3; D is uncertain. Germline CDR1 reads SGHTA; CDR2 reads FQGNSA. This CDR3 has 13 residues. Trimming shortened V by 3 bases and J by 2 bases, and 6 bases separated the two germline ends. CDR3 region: CASSFGDTDTQYF. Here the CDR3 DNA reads TGTGCCAGCAGCTTCGGAGACACAGATACGCAGTATTTT.

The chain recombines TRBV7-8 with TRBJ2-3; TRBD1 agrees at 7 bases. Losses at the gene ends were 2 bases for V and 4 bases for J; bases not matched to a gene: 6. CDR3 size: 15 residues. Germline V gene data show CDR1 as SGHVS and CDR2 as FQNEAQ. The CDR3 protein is CASSLREGAADTQYF. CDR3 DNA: TGTGCCAGCAGCTTAAGAGAGGGGGCGGCAGATACGCAGTATTTT.

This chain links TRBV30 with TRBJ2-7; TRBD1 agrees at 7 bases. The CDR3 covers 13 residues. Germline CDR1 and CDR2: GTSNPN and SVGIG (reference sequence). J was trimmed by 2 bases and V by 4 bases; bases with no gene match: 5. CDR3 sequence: CAWKRGQAYEQYF. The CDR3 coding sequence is TGTGCCTGGAAGAGAGGACAGGCCTACGAGCAGTACTTC.

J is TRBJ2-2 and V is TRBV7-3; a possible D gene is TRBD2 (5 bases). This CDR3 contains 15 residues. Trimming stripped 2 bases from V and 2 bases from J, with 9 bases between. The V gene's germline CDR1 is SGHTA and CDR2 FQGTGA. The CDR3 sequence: CASSLEAVNTGELFF. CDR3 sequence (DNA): TGTGCCAGCAGCTTAGAAGCGGTCAACACCGGGGAGCTGTTTTTT. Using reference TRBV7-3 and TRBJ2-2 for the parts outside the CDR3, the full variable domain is GAGVSQTPSNKVTEKGKYVELRCDPISGHTALYWYRQSLGQGPEFLIYFQGTGAADDSGLPNDRFFAVRPEGSVSTLKIQRTERGDSAVYLCASSLEAVNTGELFFGEGSRLTVL.

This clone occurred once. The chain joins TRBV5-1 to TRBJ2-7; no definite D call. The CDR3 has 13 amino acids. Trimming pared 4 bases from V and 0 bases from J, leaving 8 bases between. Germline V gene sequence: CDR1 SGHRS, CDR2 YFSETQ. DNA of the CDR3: TGCGCCAGCAGCCCCTTTAACTCCTACGAGCAGTACTTC. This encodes CASSPFNSYEQYF. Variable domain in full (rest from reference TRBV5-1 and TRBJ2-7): KAGVTQTPRYLIKTRGQQVTLSCSPISGHRSVSWYQQTPGQGLQFLFEYFSETQRNKGNFPGRFSGRQFSNSRSEMNVSTLELGDSALYLCASSPFNSYEQYFGPGTRLTVT.

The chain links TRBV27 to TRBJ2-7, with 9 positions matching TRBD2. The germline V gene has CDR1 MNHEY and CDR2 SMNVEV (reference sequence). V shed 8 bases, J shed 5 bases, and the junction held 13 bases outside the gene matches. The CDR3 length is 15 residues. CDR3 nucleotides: TGTGCCAGCTCCTTGATTTGGACTAGCGTCGACGAGCAGTACTTC. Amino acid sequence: CASSLIWTSVDEQYF.

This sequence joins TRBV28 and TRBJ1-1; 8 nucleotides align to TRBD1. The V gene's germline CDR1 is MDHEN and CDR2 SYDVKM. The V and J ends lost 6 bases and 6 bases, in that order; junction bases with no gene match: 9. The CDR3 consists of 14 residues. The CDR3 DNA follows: TGTGCCAGCAGCACGCGGACAGGGATCCCTGAAGCTTTCTTT. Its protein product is CASSTRTGIPEAFF.

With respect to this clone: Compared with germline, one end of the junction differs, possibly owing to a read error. In DNA, the CDR3 is TGTCCCAGCACCGAGACTAGCGGGGGGGCAGATACGCAGTATTTT. Amino acid sequence: CPSTETSGGADTQYF. The chain is built from TRBV6-1 and TRBJ2-3; 14 bases match TRBD2. Per the germline V gene, CDR1 is MNHNS and CDR2 is SASEGT. CDR3 length equals 15 residues.

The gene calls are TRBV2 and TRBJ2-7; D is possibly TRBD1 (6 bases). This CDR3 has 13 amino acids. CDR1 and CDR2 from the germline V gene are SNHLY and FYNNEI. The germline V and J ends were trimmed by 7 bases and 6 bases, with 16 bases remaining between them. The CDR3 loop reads CASIQGIGSEQYF. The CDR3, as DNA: TGTGCCAGCATCCAGGGGATTGGCTCCGAGCAGTACTTC.

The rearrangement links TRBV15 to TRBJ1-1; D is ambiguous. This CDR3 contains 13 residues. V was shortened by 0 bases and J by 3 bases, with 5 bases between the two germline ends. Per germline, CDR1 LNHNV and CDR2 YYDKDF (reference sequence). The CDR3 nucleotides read TGTGCCACCAGCAGAGATTTATACACTGAAGCTTTCTTT. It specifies CATSRDLYTEAFF.

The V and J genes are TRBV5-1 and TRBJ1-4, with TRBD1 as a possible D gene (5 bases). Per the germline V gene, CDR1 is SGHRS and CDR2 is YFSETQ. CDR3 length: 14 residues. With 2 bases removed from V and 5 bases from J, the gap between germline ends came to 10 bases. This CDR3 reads CASSLGGANEKLFF. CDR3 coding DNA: TGCGCCAGCAGCTTAGGTGGGGCGAATGAAAAACTGTTTTTT.

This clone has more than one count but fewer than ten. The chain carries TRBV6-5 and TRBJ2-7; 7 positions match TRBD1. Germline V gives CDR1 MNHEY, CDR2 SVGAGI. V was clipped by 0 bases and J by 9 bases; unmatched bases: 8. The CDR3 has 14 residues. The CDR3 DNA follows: TGTGCCAGCAGTTACTCCGGAACAGGGGAAGGGCAGTACTTC. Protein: CASSYSGTGEGQYF.

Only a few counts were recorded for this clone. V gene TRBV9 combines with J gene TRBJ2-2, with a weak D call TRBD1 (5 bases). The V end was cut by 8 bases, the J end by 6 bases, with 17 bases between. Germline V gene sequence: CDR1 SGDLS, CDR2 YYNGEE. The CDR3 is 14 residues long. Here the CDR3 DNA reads TGTGCCAGTTCGCAGGGCAGGGTTGCCGGGGAGCTGTTTTTT. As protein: CASSQGRVAGELFF.

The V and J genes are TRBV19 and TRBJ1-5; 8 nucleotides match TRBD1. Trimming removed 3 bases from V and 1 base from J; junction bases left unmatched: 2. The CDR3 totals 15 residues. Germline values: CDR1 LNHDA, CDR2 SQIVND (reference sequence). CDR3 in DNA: TGTGCCAGTAGTATGGGACAGGTGAGCAATCAGCCCCAGCATTTT. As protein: CASSMGQVSNQPQHF.

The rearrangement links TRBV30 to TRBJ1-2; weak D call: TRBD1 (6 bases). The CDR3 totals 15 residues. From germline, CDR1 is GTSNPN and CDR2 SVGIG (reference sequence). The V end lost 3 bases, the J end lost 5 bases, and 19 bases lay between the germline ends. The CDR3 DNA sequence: TGTGCCTGGAGCGTGGGGGGGGCCATGGGGTATGGCTACACCTTC. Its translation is CAWSVGGAMGYGYTF.

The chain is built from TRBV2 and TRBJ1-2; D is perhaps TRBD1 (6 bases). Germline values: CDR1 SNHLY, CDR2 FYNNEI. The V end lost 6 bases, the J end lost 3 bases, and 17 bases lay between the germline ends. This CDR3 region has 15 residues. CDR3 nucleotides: TGTGCCAGCAGCCTACAGGGCCCAAGCGACTATGGCTACACCTTC. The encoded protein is CASSLQGPSDYGYTF.

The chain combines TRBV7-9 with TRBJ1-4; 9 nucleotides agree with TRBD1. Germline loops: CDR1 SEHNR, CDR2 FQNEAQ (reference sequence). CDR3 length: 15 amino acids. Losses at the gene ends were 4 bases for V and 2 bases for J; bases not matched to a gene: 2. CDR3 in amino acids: CASSSGTGTNEKLFF. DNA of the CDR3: TGTGCCAGCAGCTCCGGGACAGGGACTAATGAAAAACTGTTTTTT. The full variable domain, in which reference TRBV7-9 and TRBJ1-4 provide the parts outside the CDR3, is DTGVSQNPRHKITKRGQNVTFRCDPISEHNRLYWYRQTLGQGPEFLTYFQNEAQLEKSRLLSDRFSAERPKGSFSTLEIQRTEQGDSAMYLCASSSGTGTNEKLFFGSGTQLSVL.

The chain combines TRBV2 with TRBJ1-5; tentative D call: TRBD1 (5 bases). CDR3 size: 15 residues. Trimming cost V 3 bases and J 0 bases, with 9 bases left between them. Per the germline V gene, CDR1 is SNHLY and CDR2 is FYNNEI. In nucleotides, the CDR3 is TGTGCCAGCAGTGAGCAGGGATATAGCAATCAGCCCCAGCATTTT. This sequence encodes CASSEQGYSNQPQHF.

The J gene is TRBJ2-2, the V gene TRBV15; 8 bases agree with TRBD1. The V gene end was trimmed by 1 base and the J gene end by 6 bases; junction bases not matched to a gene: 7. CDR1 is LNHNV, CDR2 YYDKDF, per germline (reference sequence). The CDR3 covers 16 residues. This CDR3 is CATSRVQGAWSGELFF. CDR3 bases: TGTGCCACCAGCAGAGTCCAGGGGGCTTGGTCCGGGGAGCTGTTTTTT.

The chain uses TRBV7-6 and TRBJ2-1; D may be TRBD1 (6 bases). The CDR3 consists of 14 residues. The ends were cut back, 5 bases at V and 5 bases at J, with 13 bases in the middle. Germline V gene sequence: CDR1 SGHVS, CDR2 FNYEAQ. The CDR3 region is CASSLHRDDNEQFF. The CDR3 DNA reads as TGTGCCAGCAGCCTACACAGGGACGACAATGAGCAGTTCTTC.

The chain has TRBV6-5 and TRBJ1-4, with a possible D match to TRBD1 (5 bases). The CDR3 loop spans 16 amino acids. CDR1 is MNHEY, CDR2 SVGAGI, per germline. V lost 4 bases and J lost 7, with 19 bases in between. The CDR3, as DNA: TGTGCCAGCAGTTCCAATCCGGGACTTGAGGGTGAAAAACTGTTTTTT. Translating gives CASSSNPGLEGEKLFF.

The DNA for the CDR3 is TGTGCCAGCAGCAAGCCGGGACAGGGTAATAATGGCTACACCTTC. This gives the protein CASSKPGQGNNGYTF. V and J are TRBV7-9 and TRBJ1-2; TRBD1 agrees at 9 bases. The CDR3 is 15 residues long. CDR1 is SEHNR, CDR2 FQNEAQ, per germline (reference sequence). Trimming took 5 bases from V and 6 from J; bases not matched to a gene: 10.

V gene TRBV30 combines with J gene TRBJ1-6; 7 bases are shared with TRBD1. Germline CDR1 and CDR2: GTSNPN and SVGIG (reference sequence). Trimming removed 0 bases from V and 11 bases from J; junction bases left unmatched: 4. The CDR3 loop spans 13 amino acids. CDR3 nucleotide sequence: TGTGCCTGGAGTGTACAGGGGAAGGCACCCCTCCACTTT. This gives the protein CAWSVQGKAPLHF.

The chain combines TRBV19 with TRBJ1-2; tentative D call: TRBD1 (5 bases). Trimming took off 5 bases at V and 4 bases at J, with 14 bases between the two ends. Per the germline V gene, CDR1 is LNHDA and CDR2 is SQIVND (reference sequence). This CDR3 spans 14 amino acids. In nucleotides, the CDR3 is TGTGCCAGTAGTCCCAGGACGGACATCTATGGCTACACCTTC. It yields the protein CASSPRTDIYGYTF.